A selection of T cell receptor beta chains follows, all from one sample in a study of OX40 agonist ivuxolimab in advanced cancers. Data came from immunoSEQ multiplex PCR; TCRdb stores just in-frame clones and leaves some out. The table includes about 42,000 clones, 75% to 90% detected once. This specimen was CD4+ or CD8+ T cells sorted from blood, taken in a trial of the OX40 agonist ivuxolimab. These receptors all come from an adult with an advanced solid tumor such as melanoma, head and neck, liver or kidney cancer. Each CDR3 is given with its conserved first and last residue. The D gene is left open where the match is weak. Expanded clones get a size class; other rows say once, few or many, or leave the size out.

13,TRBJ1-1,NA,TRBV28,NA,CASSLWMNTEAFF,TGTGCCAGCAGTTTATGGATGAACACTGAAGCTTTCTTT
15,TRBJ2-1,TRBD2,TRBV11-2,NA,CASSLVAGVGNEQFF,TGTGCCAGCAGCTTAGTAGCGGGAGTAGGGAATGAGCAGTTCTTC
18,TRBJ1-5,NA,TRBV19,few,CASSATPWGGSSNQPQHF,TGTGCCAGTAGTGCTACTCCGTGGGGGGGCTCAAGCAATCAGCCCCAGCATTTT
14,TRBJ1-2,TRBD1,TRBV28,NA,CASSQGGSNYGYTF,TGTGCCAGCAGCCAGGGGGGTTCTAACTATGGCTACACCTTC
15,TRBJ2-1,NA,TRBV9,NA,CASSPDRSGYNEQFF,TGTGCCAGCAGCCCCGACCGGTCAGGCTACAATGAGCAGTTCTTC
14,TRBJ2-3,NA,TRBV19,NA,CASSWGAAADTQYF,TGTGCCAGTAGTTGGGGCGCCGCCGCAGATACGCAGTATTTT
13,TRBJ2-1,TRBD2,TRBV5-6,NA,CASSWTRYNEQFF,TGTGCCAGCAGCTGGACTAGATACAATGAGCAGTTCTTC
14,TRBJ2-7,NA,TRBV5-6,NA,CASSSRGGLIEQYF,TGTGCCAGCAGCTCCAGGGGGGGTTTAATAGAGCAGTACTTC
15,TRBJ2-7,TRBD2,TRBV5-1,NA,CASSEREGASYEQYF,TGCGCCAGCAGCGAGCGGGAGGGGGCTTCCTACGAGCAGTACTTC
18,TRBJ2-1,TRBD2,TRBV19,once,CASSPRAGLAGGDNEQFF,TGTGCCAGTAGTCCCAGGGCTGGACTAGCGGGAGGGGACAATGAGCAGTTCTTC
15,TRBJ2-7,NA,TRBV6-5,NA,CASSYRSGIPYEQYF,TGTGCCAGCAGTTACCGTAGCGGCATTCCCTACGAGCAGTACTTC
15,TRBJ2-3,TRBD2,TRBV19,NA,CASSLLAGNSDTQYF,TGTGCCAGTAGTCTGCTAGCGGGAAACTCAGATACGCAGTATTTT
13,TRBJ1-1,NA,TRBV7-7,NA,CASSLNKNTEAFF,TGTGCTAGCAGCTTGAACAAGAACACTGAAGCTTTCTTT
15,TRBJ2-2,NA,TRBV11-2,NA,CASSLGWRASGELFF,TGTGCCAGCAGCTTAGGTTGGAGGGCGTCCGGGGAGCTGTTTTTT
14,TRBJ1-1,NA,TRBV30,few,CAWSVIAVNTEAFF,TGTGCCTGGAGTGTAATCGCTGTGAACACTGAAGCTTTCTTT
13,TRBJ1-2,NA,TRBV7-8,NA,CASSLQGFYGYTF,TGTGCCAGCAGCTTGCAGGGGTTCTATGGCTACACCTTC
13,TRBJ2-5,TRBD2,TRBV28,NA,CASTSLAQETQYF,TGTGCCAGCACCTCACTAGCGCAAGAGACCCAGTACTTC
13,TRBJ1-1,TRBD1,TRBV4-1,once,CASSQTGDTEAFF,TGCGCCAGCAGCCAGACAGGGGACACTGAAGCTTTCTTT
15,TRBJ1-5,NA,TRBV7-3,NA,CASSVGSAVFEPQHF,TGTGCCAGCAGCGTCGGCTCGGCCGTTTTCGAGCCCCAGCATTTT
13,TRBJ2-1,NA,TRBV5-4,NA,CASSPKNQPGQFF,TGTGCCAGCAGCCCAAAGAACCAACCTGGGCAGTTCTTC
13,TRBJ2-7,NA,TRBV11-2,NA,CASRAQGGGEQYF,TGTGCCAGCCGGGCCCAGGGGGGGGGCGAGCAGTACTTC
15,TRBJ1-4,NA,TRBV28,NA,CASSSSPGGIEKLFF,TGTGCCAGCAGTTCCTCCCCCGGGGGGATTGAAAAACTGTTTTTT
14,TRBJ2-1,NA,TRBV25-1,NA,CASSPQGGYNEQFF,TGTGCCAGCAGTCCCCAGGGAGGATACAATGAGCAGTTCTTC
14,TRBJ2-1,TRBD2,TRBV5-1,once,CASSLEGRASEQFF,TGCGCCAGCAGCTTGGAGGGGAGGGCGAGTGAGCAGTTCTTC
15,TRBJ2-1,TRBD2,TRBV7-3,NA,CASSLRLAGHNEQFF,TGTGCCAGCAGCTTACGACTAGCGGGGCACAATGAGCAGTTCTTC
16,TRBJ1-1,TRBD1,TRBV19,NA,CASSIQGGWYVTEAFF,TGTGCCAGTAGTATACAAGGGGGCTGGTATGTAACTGAAGCTTTCTTT
14,TRBJ1-3,NA,TRBV5-6,few,CASRTKGAGNTIYF,TGTGCCAGCAGGACCAAGGGAGCTGGAAACACCATATATTTT
12,TRBJ2-5,NA,TRBV5-4,NA,CASSLDQETQYF,TGTGCCAGCAGCTTGGACCAAGAGACCCAGTACTTC
15,TRBJ2-1,TRBD2,TRBV5-6,NA,CASSTSSGRVYEQFF,TGTGCCAGCAGCACCTCTAGCGGGAGGGTCTATGAGCAGTTCTTC
16,TRBJ2-3,TRBD2,TRBV5-1,once,CASSQTSGQSTDTQYF,TGCGCCAGCAGCCAGACTAGCGGGCAAAGCACAGATACGCAGTATTTT
13,TRBJ1-1,NA,TRBV9,NA,CASSPAGSTEAFF,TGTGCCAGCAGCCCCGCAGGGAGCACTGAAGCTTTCTTT
13,TRBJ2-3,NA,TRBV18,NA,CASSPTSTDTQYF,TGTGCCAGCTCACCTACGAGCACAGATACGCAGTATTTT
11,TRBJ2-7,NA,TRBV7-8,NA,CASSLFYEQYF,TGTGCCAGCAGCTTATTCTACGAGCAGTACTTC
18,TRBJ2-1,TRBD2,TRBV5-4,NA,CASSLVLVGRAGKNEQFF,TGTGCCAGCAGCTTGGTATTAGTCGGGAGGGCCGGTAAGAATGAGCAGTTCTTC
19,TRBJ1-1,TRBD1,TRBV2,NA,CASSAGDRGFSLDMTEAFF,TGTGCCAGCAGTGCCGGCGACAGGGGTTTTTCCCTCGATATGACTGAAGCTTTCTTT
14,TRBJ2-7,TRBD1,TRBV28,NA,CASSTRTGTGEQYF,TGTGCCAGCAGCACGCGGACAGGGACCGGGGAGCAGTACTTC
11,TRBJ2-7,NA,TRBV28,NA,CASSPWEEQYF,TGTGCCAGCAGTCCCTGGGAGGAGCAGTACTTC
16,TRBJ1-3,TRBD1,TRBV9,NA,CASSVRGQGTGNTIYF,TGTGCCAGCAGCGTAAGGGGACAGGGTACTGGAAACACCATATATTTT
15,TRBJ2-2,TRBD1,TRBV12-5,NA,CASGLGTGGTGELFF,TGTGCTAGTGGTTTGGGGACAGGGGGTACCGGGGAGCTGTTTTTT
17,TRBJ1-1,TRBD1,TRBV28,NA,CASSFPSARGPDTEAFF,TGTGCCAGCAGTTTCCCATCCGCCAGGGGGCCTGACACTGAAGCTTTCTTT
15,TRBJ2-3,NA,TRBV5-4,NA,CASSLVGVGTDTQYF,TGTGCCAGCAGCTTGGTAGGGGTGGGCACAGATACGCAGTATTTT
15,TRBJ2-5,TRBD1,TRBV9,NA,CASSVGTAHTETQYF,TGTGCCAGCAGCGTCGGGACAGCGCATACAGAGACCCAGTACTTC
19,TRBJ2-5,TRBD2,TRBV4-2,once,CASSQASLAGGPSKETQYF,TGTGCCAGCAGCCAAGCGTCCCTAGCGGGAGGGCCCTCGAAAGAGACCCAGTACTTC
16,TRBJ2-4,NA,TRBV2,NA,CASSVGLLLAKNIQYF,TGTGCCAGCAGTGTCGGTCTTTTACTAGCCAAAAACATTCAGTACTTC
15,TRBJ2-3,NA,TRBV30,NA,CAWSVSGTSTDTQYF,TGTGCCTGGAGTGTAAGCGGGACAAGCACAGATACGCAGTATTTT
17,TRBJ2-3,NA,TRBV9,NA,CASSGQLGGGGTDTQYF,TGTGCCAGCAGCGGGCAATTGGGGGGCGGGGGCACAGATACGCAGTATTTT
15,TRBJ1-2,TRBD1,TRBV18,NA,CASSPPTGGSYGYTF,TGTGCCAGCTCACCACCGACAGGGGGGAGCTATGGCTACACCTTC
13,TRBJ2-7,NA,TRBV6-5,NA,CASERARGHEQYF,TGTGCCAGCGAAAGGGCCCGGGGGCACGAGCAGTACTTC
12,TRBJ2-1,NA,TRBV7-3,NA,CASSLLRGEQFF,TGTGCCAGCAGCTTATTGAGGGGAGAGCAGTTCTTC
14,TRBJ2-3,NA,TRBV19,NA,CASSTTSYTDTQYF,TGTGCCAGTAGTACAACCTCATACACAGATACGCAGTATTTT
14,TRBJ1-5,NA,TRBV29-1,NA,CSVEVGGGNQPQHF,TGCAGCGTTGAAGTAGGGGGAGGCAATCAGCCCCAGCATTTT
14,TRBJ1-5,NA,TRBV11-2,NA,CASSPADSNQPQHF,TGTGCCAGCAGCCCAGCGGACAGCAATCAGCCCCAGCATTTT
15,TRBJ2-1,TRBD2,TRBV6-5,NA,CASRKGLAGYNEQFF,TGTGCCAGCAGAAAGGGACTAGCGGGATACAATGAGCAGTTCTTC
13,TRBJ1-1,NA,TRBV30,NA,CAWTGQAVTEAFF,TGTGCCTGGACAGGGCAGGCGGTGACCGAGGCTTTCTTT
16,TRBJ2-2,TRBD2,TRBV9,once,CASSVGPAGGTGELFF,TGTGCCAGCAGCGTAGGCCCAGCGGGAGGTACCGGGGAGCTGTTTTTT